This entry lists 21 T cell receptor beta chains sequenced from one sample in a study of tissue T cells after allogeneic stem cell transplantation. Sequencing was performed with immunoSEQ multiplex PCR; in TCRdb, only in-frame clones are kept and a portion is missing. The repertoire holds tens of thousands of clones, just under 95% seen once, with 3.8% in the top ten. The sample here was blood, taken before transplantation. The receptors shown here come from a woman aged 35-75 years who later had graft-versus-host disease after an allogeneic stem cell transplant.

In DNA, the CDR3 is TGTGCCAGCAGCCCCCAGGGGGCCGCGAGGACCCAGTACTTC. Translation: CASSPQGAARTQYF. V gene TRBV7-9 combines with J gene TRBJ2-5, with TRBD1 matching over 8 bases. J gave up 7 bases and V 5 bases, and 9 bases lay outside the gene matches. From germline, CDR1 is SEHNR and CDR2 FQNEAQ (reference sequence). The CDR3 is made up of 14 amino acids.

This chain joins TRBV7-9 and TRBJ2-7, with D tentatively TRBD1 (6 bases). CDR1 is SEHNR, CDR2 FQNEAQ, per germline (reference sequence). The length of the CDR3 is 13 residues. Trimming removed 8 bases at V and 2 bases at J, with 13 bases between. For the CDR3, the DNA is TGTGCCAGCTACCGGGACACCACCTACGAGCAGTACTTC. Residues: CASYRDTTYEQYF.

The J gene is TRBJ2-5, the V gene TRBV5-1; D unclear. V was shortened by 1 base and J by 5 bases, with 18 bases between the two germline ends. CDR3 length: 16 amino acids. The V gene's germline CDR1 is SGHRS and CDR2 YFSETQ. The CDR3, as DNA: TGCGCCAGCAGCTTGAGCAGGCCGGCCATGGAGGAGACCCAGTACTTC. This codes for CASSLSRPAMEETQYF.

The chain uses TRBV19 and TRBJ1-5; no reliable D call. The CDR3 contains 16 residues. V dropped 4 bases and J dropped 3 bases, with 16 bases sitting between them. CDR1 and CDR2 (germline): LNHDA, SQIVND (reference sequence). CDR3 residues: CASSSRVGTNNQPQHF. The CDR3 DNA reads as TGTGCCAGTAGTAGCCGCGTGGGTACCAACAATCAGCCCCAGCATTTT. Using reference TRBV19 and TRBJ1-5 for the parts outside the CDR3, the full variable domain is DGGITQSPKYLFRKEGQNVTLSCEQNLNHDAMYWYRQDPGQGLRLIYYSQIVNDFQKGDIAEGYSVSREKKESFPLTVTSAQKNPTAFYLCASSSRVGTNNQPQHFGDGTRLSIL.

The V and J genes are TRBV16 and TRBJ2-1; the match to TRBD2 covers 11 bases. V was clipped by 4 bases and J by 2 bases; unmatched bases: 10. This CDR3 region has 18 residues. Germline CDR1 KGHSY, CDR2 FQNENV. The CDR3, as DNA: TGTGCCAGCAGCCCTAAGTCCCCGGGACTAGCGGCCTACAATGAGCAGTTCTTC. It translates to CASSPKSPGLAAYNEQFF.

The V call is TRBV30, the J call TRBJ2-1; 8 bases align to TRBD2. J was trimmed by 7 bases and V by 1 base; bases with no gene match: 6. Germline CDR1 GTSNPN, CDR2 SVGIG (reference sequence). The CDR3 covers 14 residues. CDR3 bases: TGTGCCTGGAGTGCCGGGAGGGGCGCGAATGAGCAGTTCTTC. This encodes CAWSAGRGANEQFF. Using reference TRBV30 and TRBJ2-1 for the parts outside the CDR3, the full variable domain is SQTIHQWPATLVQPVGSPLSLECTVEGTSNPNLYWYRQAAGRGLQLLFYSVGIGQISSEVPQNLSASRPQDRQFILSSKKLLLSDSGFYLCAWSAGRGANEQFFGPGTRLTVL.

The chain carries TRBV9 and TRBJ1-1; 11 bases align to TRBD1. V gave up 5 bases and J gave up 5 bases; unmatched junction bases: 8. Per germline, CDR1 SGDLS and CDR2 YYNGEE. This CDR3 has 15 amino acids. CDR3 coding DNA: TGTGCCAGCAGTCCTTGGACAGGGGGCTCGACTGAAGCTTTCTTT. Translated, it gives CASSPWTGGSTEAFF.

The CDR3 loop reads CASSLVSRNTEAFF. CDR3 DNA sequence: TGTGCCAGCAGCTTAGTGTCCCGGAACACTGAAGCTTTCTTT. The chain joins TRBV7-9 to TRBJ1-1; D unclear. The CDR3 sequence is 14 residues long. Germline assignment: CDR1 SEHNR and CDR2 FQNEAQ (reference sequence). V was shortened by 1 base and J by 1 base, with 7 bases between the two germline ends.

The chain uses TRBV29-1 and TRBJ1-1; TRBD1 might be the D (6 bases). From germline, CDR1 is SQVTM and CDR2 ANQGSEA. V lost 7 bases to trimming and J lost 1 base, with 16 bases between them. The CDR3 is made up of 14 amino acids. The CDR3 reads CSASLTGQNTEAFF. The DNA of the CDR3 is TGCAGCGCATCCCTTACAGGGCAGAACACTGAAGCTTTCTTT. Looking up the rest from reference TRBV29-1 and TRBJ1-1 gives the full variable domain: SAVISQKPSRDICQRGTSLTIQCQVDSQVTMMFWYRQQPGQSLTLIATANQGSEATYESGFVIDKFPISRPNLTFSTLTVSNMSPEDSSIYLCSASLTGQNTEAFFGQGTRLTVV.

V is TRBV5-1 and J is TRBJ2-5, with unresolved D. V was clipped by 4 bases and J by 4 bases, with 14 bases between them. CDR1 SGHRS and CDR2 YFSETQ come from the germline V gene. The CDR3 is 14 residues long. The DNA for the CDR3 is TGCGCCAGCAGCACATCAATGGAACGAGAGACCCAGTACTTC. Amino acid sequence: CASSTSMERETQYF.

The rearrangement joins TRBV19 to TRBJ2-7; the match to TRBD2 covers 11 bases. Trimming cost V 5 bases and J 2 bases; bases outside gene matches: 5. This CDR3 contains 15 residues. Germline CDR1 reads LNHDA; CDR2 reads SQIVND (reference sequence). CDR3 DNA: TGTGCCAGTAGTCATACTAGCGGGAGCCCCTACGAGCAGTACTTC. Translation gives CASSHTSGSPYEQYF.

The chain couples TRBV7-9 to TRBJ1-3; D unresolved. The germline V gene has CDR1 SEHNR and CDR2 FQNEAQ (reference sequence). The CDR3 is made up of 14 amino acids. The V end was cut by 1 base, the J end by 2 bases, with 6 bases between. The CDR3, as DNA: TGTGCCAGCAGCTTAGGGGGAGCTGGAAACACCATATATTTT. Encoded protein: CASSLGGAGNTIYF.

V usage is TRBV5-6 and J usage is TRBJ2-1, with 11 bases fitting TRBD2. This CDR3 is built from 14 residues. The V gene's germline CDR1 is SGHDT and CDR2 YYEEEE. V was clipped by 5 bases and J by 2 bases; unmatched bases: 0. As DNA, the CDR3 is TGTGCCAGCAGACTAGCGGGGGCCTACAATGAGCAGTTCTTC. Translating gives CASRLAGAYNEQFF.

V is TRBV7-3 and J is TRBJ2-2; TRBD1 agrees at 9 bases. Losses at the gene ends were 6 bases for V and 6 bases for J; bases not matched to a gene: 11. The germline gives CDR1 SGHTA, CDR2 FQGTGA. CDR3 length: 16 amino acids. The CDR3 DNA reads TGTGCCAGCAGGCCCGCCGGGACAGGGACCCCCGGGGAGCTGTTTTTT. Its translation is CASRPAGTGTPGELFF.

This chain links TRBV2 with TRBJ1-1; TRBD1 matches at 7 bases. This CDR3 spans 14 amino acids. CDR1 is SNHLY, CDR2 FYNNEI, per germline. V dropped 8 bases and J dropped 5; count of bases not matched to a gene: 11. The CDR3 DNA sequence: TGTGCCAGCGAAATGTCAGGGGGAAGGACTGAAGCTTTCTTT. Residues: CASEMSGGRTEAFF.

CDR3 coding DNA: TGTGCCAGCAGTTTCGGGGGCAATCAGCCCCAGCATTTT. It encodes CASSFGGNQPQHF. J is TRBJ1-5 and V is TRBV27; D ambiguous. This CDR3 comprises 13 residues. V gave up 3 bases and J gave up 2 bases, with 5 bases separating them. Germline-derived CDR1 and CDR2 are MNHEY and SMNVEV (reference sequence).

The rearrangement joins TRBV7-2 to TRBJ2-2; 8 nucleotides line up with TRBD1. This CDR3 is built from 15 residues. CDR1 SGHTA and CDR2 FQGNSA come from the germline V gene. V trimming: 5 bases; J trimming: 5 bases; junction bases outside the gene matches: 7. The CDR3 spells CASSRTGSETGELFF. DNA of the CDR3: TGTGCCAGCAGCAGGACAGGGAGTGAGACCGGGGAGCTGTTTTTT.

CDR3: CASRVAGSRETQYF. The CDR3 nucleotides read TGCGCCAGCAGAGTGGCCGGGAGCCGCGAGACCCAGTACTTC. The chain joins TRBV5-1 to TRBJ2-5; D possibly corresponds to TRBD2 (6 bases). Deletions cut 5 bases from V and 5 bases from J, with 16 bases between. The CDR3 contains 14 residues. Germline CDR1 reads SGHRS; CDR2 reads YFSETQ. Variable domain in full (rest from reference TRBV5-1 and TRBJ2-5): KAGVTQTPRYLIKTRGQQVTLSCSPISGHRSVSWYQQTPGQGLQFLFEYFSETQRNKGNFPGRFSGRQFSNSRSEMNVSTLELGDSALYLCASRVAGSRETQYFGPGTRLLVL.

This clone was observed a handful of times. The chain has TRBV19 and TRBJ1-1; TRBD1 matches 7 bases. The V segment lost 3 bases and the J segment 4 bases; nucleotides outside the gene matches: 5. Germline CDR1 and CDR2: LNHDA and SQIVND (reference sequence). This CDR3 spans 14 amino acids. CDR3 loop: CASSMTGRGTEAFF. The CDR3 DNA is TGTGCCAGTAGTATGACAGGGCGCGGCACTGAAGCTTTCTTT.

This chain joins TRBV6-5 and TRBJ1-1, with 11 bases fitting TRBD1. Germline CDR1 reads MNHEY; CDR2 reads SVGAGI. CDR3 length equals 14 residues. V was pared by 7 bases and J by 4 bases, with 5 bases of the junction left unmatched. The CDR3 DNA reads TGTGCCAGCACGAGGGGACAGGGGGGCACTGAAGCTTTCTTT. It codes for CASTRGQGGTEAFF.

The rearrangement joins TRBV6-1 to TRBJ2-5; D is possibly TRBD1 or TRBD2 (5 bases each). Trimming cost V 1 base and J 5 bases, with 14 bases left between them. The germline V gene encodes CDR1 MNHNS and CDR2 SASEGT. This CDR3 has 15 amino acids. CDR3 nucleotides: TGTGCCAGCAGTGAAGGGGACCACCAGTGGGAGACCCAGTACTTC. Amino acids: CASSEGDHQWETQYF.